These T cell receptor beta chains were read from a single sample in a study of T cell repertoires in ileal Crohn's disease. The repertoire was sequenced with immunoSEQ multiplex PCR; TCRdb's copy has only in-frame clones and lacks some. The repertoire holds more than 10,000 clones, with about 70% as singletons. Specimen: ileal tissue. Receptor source: an adult with Crohn's disease. Each CDR3 is given with its conserved first and last residue. The order of the fields is CDR3 DNA, CDR3 protein, D gene, clone size, V gene, J gene. The D gene is left open where the match is weak. For some rows the clone size is stated as once, few or many, or as a class when expanded; others skip it.

DNA: TGTGCCAGCAGCTTAGTTGGCAGCAACAGGGCAAGCATTCAGTACTTC; CDR3: CASSLVGSNRASIQYF; D: NA; size: NA; V: TRBV7-2; J: TRBJ2-4
DNA: TGTGCCAGCCGGGGGAGGGGCTCGTCCTACAATGAGCAGTTCTTC; CDR3: CASRGRGSSYNEQFF; D: TRBD2; size: NA; V: TRBV19; J: TRBJ2-1
DNA: TGTGCCAGCAGTGAAACAGCACCCCTCCACTTT; CDR3: CASSETAPLHF; D: NA; size: NA; V: TRBV6-1; J: TRBJ1-6
DNA: TGTGCCAGCAGCCACCCTCGGGGACAGGGGGAAGAGACCCAGTACTTC; CDR3: CASSHPRGQGEETQYF; D: TRBD1; size: NA; V: TRBV7-9; J: TRBJ2-5
DNA: TGCGCCAGCAGCCAAGATCGACAGGCTTCCAATGAGCAGTTCTTC; CDR3: CASSQDRQASNEQFF; D: NA; size: once; V: TRBV4-1; J: TRBJ2-1
DNA: TGTGCCAGCAGTTATTTGGGGCTACGAGAGCAGTACTTC; CDR3: CASSYLGLREQYF; D: NA; size: NA; V: TRBV6-6; J: TRBJ2-7
DNA: TGTGCCACCAGCAGGGGGACAGGGGGTCGGGAAAAACTGTTTTTT; CDR3: CATSRGTGGREKLFF; D: TRBD1; size: NA; V: TRBV15; J: TRBJ1-4
DNA: TGTGCCAGTTTGGTAGGGGGCAATCAGCCCCAGCATTTT; CDR3: CASLVGGNQPQHF; D: NA; size: NA; V: TRBV5-8; J: TRBJ1-5
DNA: TGTGCCAGCAGTCGCCCGCTAGCAGCGGGGGGGCTTGATACGCAGTATTTT; CDR3: CASSRPLAAGGLDTQYF; D: TRBD2; size: NA; V: TRBV5-6; J: TRBJ2-3
DNA: TGTGCCAGCTCACCTCCGGCCAGGGGGCTCGGCTATGGCTACACCTTC; CDR3: CASSPPARGLGYGYTF; D: TRBD1; size: few; V: TRBV18; J: TRBJ1-2
DNA: TGTGCCAGCACCCAGACCTGGAGCTCCTACAATGAGCAGTTCTTC; CDR3: CASTQTWSSYNEQFF; D: NA; size: NA; V: TRBV6-1; J: TRBJ2-1
DNA: TGTGCCTGGAGTGCCCCCGCCACCATATATTTT; CDR3: CAWSAPATIYF; D: NA; size: few; V: TRBV30; J: TRBJ1-3
DNA: TGCGCCAGCAGCGAGGAGACTACGCAGTATTTT; CDR3: CASSEETTQYF; D: NA; size: NA; V: TRBV10-1; J: TRBJ2-3
DNA: TGCGCCAGCAGCGTGGACGGAACCTACGAGCAGTACTTC; CDR3: CASSVDGTYEQYF; D: NA; size: NA; V: TRBV5-1; J: TRBJ2-7
DNA: TGTGCCTGGAGTCAAGCGCCGCCCTACTCTGGAAACACCATATATTTT; CDR3: CAWSQAPPYSGNTIYF; D: NA; size: once; V: TRBV30; J: TRBJ1-3
DNA: TGTGCCAGCAGGGGCGGAAGGAGCTCCTACGAGCAGTACTTC; CDR3: CASRGGRSSYEQYF; D: NA; size: NA; V: TRBV2; J: TRBJ2-7
DNA: TGTGCCAGCAGCCCTGGGGGGGGTGAATTTGGAGAGACCCAGTACTTC; CDR3: CASSPGGGEFGETQYF; D: TRBD2; size: NA; V: TRBV11-3; J: TRBJ2-5
DNA: TGTGCCAGCAGCCAAGGAGGGCAGGTTAGCTATGGCTACACCTTC; CDR3: CASSQGGQVSYGYTF; D: NA; size: NA; V: TRBV4-2; J: TRBJ1-2
DNA: TGTGCCAGCAGTGAACGCAGTGGCGGAGGAACTGAAGCTTTCTTT; CDR3: CASSERSGGGTEAFF; D: NA; size: NA; V: TRBV6-1; J: TRBJ1-1
DNA: TGCGCCAGCAGCGGTAGCCTAGCGGGGGAAACCGGGGAGCTGTTTTTT; CDR3: CASSGSLAGETGELFF; D: TRBD2; size: NA; V: TRBV5-1; J: TRBJ2-2
DNA: TGTGCCAGCAGCGTAGCTACTAGCGGGGGGCCGGGCACCGGGGAGCTGTTTTTT; CDR3: CASSVATSGGPGTGELFF; D: TRBD2; size: NA; V: TRBV9; J: TRBJ2-2
DNA: TGTGCCAGTAGTAGAAAAACAGGGCGCAATCAGCCCCAGCATTTT; CDR3: CASSRKTGRNQPQHF; D: NA; size: NA; V: TRBV19; J: TRBJ1-5
DNA: TGTGCCAGCAGCTTAATGGGGGGTACCACCGCCGGGGAGCTGTTTTTT; CDR3: CASSLMGGTTAGELFF; D: NA; size: NA; V: TRBV7-2; J: TRBJ2-2
DNA: TGTGCCAGCAGCTTCCCTAGCGGGTCACAAGAGACCCAGTACTTC; CDR3: CASSFPSGSQETQYF; D: TRBD2; size: NA; V: TRBV5-4; J: TRBJ2-5
DNA: TGTGCCAGCTCAGCGGTTAGGGGTGCCAACGTCCTGACTTTC; CDR3: CASSAVRGANVLTF; D: NA; size: NA; V: TRBV18; J: TRBJ2-6
DNA: TGCAGCGTCCGGGGGGAAGGGGATACGCAGTATTTT; CDR3: CSVRGEGDTQYF; D: TRBD2; size: NA; V: TRBV29-1; J: TRBJ2-3
DNA: TGTGCCAGCAGTTCTGAGGGGGCCGCTTCATATAGCAATCAGCCCCAGCATTTT; CDR3: CASSSEGAASYSNQPQHF; D: TRBD1; size: NA; V: TRBV28; J: TRBJ1-5
DNA: TGCGCCAGCAGTCATAGCGGGGGGGCGGAGACCCAGTACTTC; CDR3: CASSHSGGAETQYF; D: TRBD2; size: NA; V: TRBV10-2; J: TRBJ2-5
DNA: TGTGCCAGCAGCCTCAGGGGCACTGAAGCTTTCTTT; CDR3: CASSLRGTEAFF; D: NA; size: NA; V: TRBV28; J: TRBJ1-1
DNA: TGTGCCAGCAGCCCTTACCGCCAGGGGTTCTCGTACGAGCAGTACTTC; CDR3: CASSPYRQGFSYEQYF; D: NA; size: once; V: TRBV27; J: TRBJ2-7
DNA: TGCGCCAGCAGGAAAAGTCTCATGAACACTGAAGCTTTCTTT; CDR3: CASRKSLMNTEAFF; D: NA; size: NA; V: TRBV5-1; J: TRBJ1-1
DNA: TGTGCCAGCAGCTCTCTGGCCGGAGCGGGGCCCAGGGATACGCAGTATTTT; CDR3: CASSSLAGAGPRDTQYF; D: TRBD2; size: NA; V: TRBV7-9; J: TRBJ2-3
DNA: TGTGCCAGCAGCGATATGCAGGGGACACCCCTCCACTTT; CDR3: CASSDMQGTPLHF; D: NA; size: NA; V: TRBV7-6; J: TRBJ1-6
DNA: TGTGCCAGCAGCCCATACGGACAGGGGGCAACCGGGGAGCTGTTTTTT; CDR3: CASSPYGQGATGELFF; D: TRBD1; size: once; V: TRBV9; J: TRBJ2-2
DNA: TGTGCCTCTTCCCAGGGACAGGGGGATAACTATGGCTACACCTTC; CDR3: CASSQGQGDNYGYTF; D: TRBD1; size: NA; V: TRBV30; J: TRBJ1-2
DNA: TGCAGCGCTGTGACAGGGTTGACCCAGTACTTC; CDR3: CSAVTGLTQYF; D: TRBD1; size: NA; V: TRBV29-1; J: TRBJ2-5
DNA: TGCGCCAGCAGCCATCAAGGGCAGGCGAACACTGAAGCTTTCTTT; CDR3: CASSHQGQANTEAFF; D: NA; size: NA; V: TRBV4-1; J: TRBJ1-1
DNA: TGTGCCAGCAGCTTAGGTGCCGAGACCCAGTACTTC; CDR3: CASSLGAETQYF; D: NA; size: NA; V: TRBV11-1; J: TRBJ2-5
DNA: TGTGCCAGCAGCTTGGGGTCCGGGGTTGGTTCACCCCTCCACTTT; CDR3: CASSLGSGVGSPLHF; D: NA; size: NA; V: TRBV5-4; J: TRBJ1-6
DNA: TGCGCCAGTTCGGAAAGCACAGATACGCAGTATTTT; CDR3: CASSESTDTQYF; D: NA; size: NA; V: TRBV10-1; J: TRBJ2-3